A single TCR beta chain is shown here with its context. This record comes from a study of shared clonotypes between healthy human individuals. The data were produced by immunoSEQ multiplex PCR, yet TCRdb's version contains in-frame clones alone and is incomplete. The sample records under 1,100,000 clones, about 75% being singletons. Sequenced input: memory CD4+ T cells sorted from blood. The subset here: CD45RA-negative fraction. This sequence originates from a man between 18 and 35 years old in good health.

The CDR3 spells CASSDDLGGALNEKLFF. The CDR3 DNA is TGTGCCAGCAGTGACGACCTTGGAGGGGCTTTAAATGAAAAACTGTTTTTT. V is TRBV6-1 and J is TRBJ1-4; the D gene is possibly TRBD1 (5 bases). Germline loops: CDR1 MNHNS, CDR2 SASEGT. V was trimmed by 3 bases and J by 5 bases, leaving 19 bases between them. The CDR3 sequence is 17 residues long.